This section outlines one T cell receptor beta chain sequence together with its context. Its antigen is as yet unknown. This could be a read error, since a much larger clone is one nucleotide away. Quantitative 5'-RACE with molecular barcodes generated TCR beta libraries. Each CDR3 protein gets one entry after TCRdb re-called the 5' RACE reads with MiXCR. The repertoire consists of about 240,000 distinct CDR3 sequences, with 7% to 10% occurring once and the leading ten covering approximately 5%. The data were obtained in a study of CD8 T cells in ankylosing spondylitis. Findings of the study overall: Past studies reported some motif variants in reactive arthritis synovial fluid and blood. Disease-linked clones bore a CD8+ phenotype and were relatively rare in peripheral blood.

Sample: blood, either unsorted or a sorted T cell fraction (not recorded which). The source of this sequence is a female donor with ankylosing spondylitis or in good health (not recorded which).

The CDR3 region is CTSSLETPSEQYF. The CDR3 DNA reads as TGCACCAGCAGCTTGGAAACGCCTAGTGAGCAGTACTTC. V is TRBV5-1 and J is TRBJ2-7; D is ambiguous. Germline V CDR1 and CDR2: SGHRS, YFSETQ. This CDR3 is 13 amino acids long.